This entry lists 26 T cell receptor beta chains sequenced from one sample in a study of cytotoxic CD8 clonotypes in ibrutinib-treated CLL. This table comes from immunoSEQ multiplex PCR, and its TCRdb copy is limited to in-frame clones, with some not included. The table includes 140,000 to 150,000 clones, about 75% detected once. The specimen was PBMCs, collected after 24 months of ibrutinib treatment. These receptors all stem from a human donor with chronic lymphocytic leukemia.

The rearrangement links TRBV6-1 to TRBJ1-4; tentative D call: TRBD1 (6 bases). CDR3 length: 15 residues. Trimming left V 7 bases short and J 7 bases short, with 19 bases between. Looked up from germline, CDR1 is MNHNS and CDR2 is SASEGT. DNA for the CDR3: TGTGCCAGCACCTCGGGAGGGGGAGGGAGTGAAAAACTGTTTTTT. Protein: CASTSGGGGSEKLFF.

V gene TRBV6-4 combines with J gene TRBJ2-3; possibly TRBD2 for D (6 bases). Deletions cut 4 bases from V and 4 bases from J, with 15 bases between. The germline V gene encodes CDR1 MRHNA and CDR2 SNTAGT. CDR3 length: 15 amino acids. The CDR3 DNA reads as TGTGCCAGCAGTGCCCAGGGAGGTGGGGCAGATACGCAGTATTTT. This codes for CASSAQGGGADTQYF.

The V gene is TRBV6-1, the J gene TRBJ1-5; tentative D call: TRBD1 (5 bases). The V gene's germline CDR1 is MNHNS and CDR2 SASEGT. The CDR3 has 16 amino acids. Trimming removed 0 bases at V and 7 bases at J, with 16 bases between. CDR3 coding DNA: TGTGCCAGCAGTGAAGCGAGGGGCGCGGGAAGGCAGCCCCAGCATTTT. Translating it yields CASSEARGAGRQPQHF.

The V and J genes are TRBV7-2 and TRBJ2-1; D is possibly TRBD1 (6 bases). This CDR3 has 15 amino acids. Germline loops: CDR1 SGHTA, CDR2 FQGNSA. Trimming pared 5 bases from V and 6 bases from J, leaving 17 bases between. The CDR3 region is CASSPQPLQGNEQFF. The CDR3 DNA follows: TGTGCCAGCAGCCCACAACCCTTACAGGGCAATGAGCAGTTCTTC.

Only a few counts were recorded for this clone. V and J are TRBV5-1 and TRBJ2-1, with 11 bases matching TRBD2. This CDR3 comprises 17 residues. Germline assignment: CDR1 SGHRS and CDR2 YFSETQ. Germline trimming cut 0 bases from V and 9 bases from J; bases unmatched to any gene: 11. CDR3 sequence: CASSLASGLAGGREQFF. The DNA for the CDR3 is TGCGCCAGCAGCTTGGCCAGTGGGCTAGCGGGAGGCCGTGAGCAGTTCTTC. The full variable domain, with the rest looked up from reference TRBV5-1 and TRBJ2-1, is KAGVTQTPRYLIKTRGQQVTLSCSPISGHRSVSWYQQTPGQGLQFLFEYFSETQRNKGNFPGRFSGRQFSNSRSEMNVSTLELGDSALYLCASSLASGLAGGREQFFGPGTRLTVL.

The chain employs TRBV18 and TRBJ2-7, with unresolved D. V was pared by 6 bases and J by 1 base, with 10 bases between. CDR1 is KGHSH, CDR2 LQKENI, per germline. The length of the CDR3 is 13 residues. CDR3 region: CASSRTVSYEQYF. CDR3 bases: TGTGCCAGCTCGCGGACGGTTTCCTACGAGCAGTACTTC.

This clone was detected only a few times. The chain employs TRBV5-4 and TRBJ2-2, with no clear D. The CDR3 covers 13 residues. In germline, CDR1 is SGHNT, CDR2 YYREEE (reference sequence). This CDR3 reads CATATSDTGELFF. In DNA form, the CDR3 reads TGTGCGACCGCCACGTCCGACACCGGGGAGCTGTTTTTT. Based on the CDR3 plus reference TRBV5-4 and TRBJ2-2, the full variable domain is ETGVTQSPTHLIKTRGQQVTLRCSSQSGHNTVSWYQQALGQGPQFIFQYYREEENGRGNFPPRFSGLQFPNYSSELNVNALELDDSALYLCATATSDTGELFFGEGSRLTVL.

This clone was seen a handful of times. The chain is built from TRBV2 and TRBJ1-2, with 9 positions matching TRBD1. The trim removed 6 bases at V and 6 bases at J, leaving 8 bases unmatched. This CDR3 spans 14 amino acids. Germline values: CDR1 SNHLY, CDR2 FYNNEI. The CDR3 here is CASSPLGQGDGYTF. As DNA, the CDR3 is TGTGCCAGCAGCCCCCTGGGACAGGGTGATGGCTACACCTTC.

The chain has TRBV27 and TRBJ2-5; 13 bases fit TRBD2. Germline V lookup: CDR1 MNHEY, CDR2 SMNVEV (reference sequence). The CDR3 sequence is 16 residues long. Trimming removed 2 bases from V and 9 bases from J; junction bases left unmatched: 9. CDR3 amino acids: CASSLTTSGRPGAQYF. In DNA form, the CDR3 reads TGTGCCAGCAGTTTAACGACTAGCGGGAGGCCTGGGGCCCAGTACTTC.

Concerning this clone itself: Relative to the germline gene, one junction end is altered; a read error may explain this. This chain links TRBV7-2 with TRBJ2-1; TRBD1 might be the D (5 bases). The germline gives CDR1 SGHTA, CDR2 FQGNSA. The CDR3 contains 16 residues. CDR3 loop: CASSQGAARDGDEQFF. For the CDR3, the DNA is TGCGCCAGCAGCCAAGGGGCGGCCAGAGACGGCGATGAGCAGTTCTTC.

The chain couples TRBV10-1 to TRBJ1-1; D is undetermined. This CDR3 is 17 amino acids long. V was shortened by 0 bases and J by 1 base, with 15 bases between the two germline ends. Looked up from germline, CDR1 is WNHNN and CDR2 is SYGVQD (reference sequence). The DNA of the CDR3 is TGCGCCAGCAGTGAGTCGAAAGGATGGGCGGGGAACACTGAAGCTTTCTTT. Translating it yields CASSESKGWAGNTEAFF.

V is TRBV6-6 and J is TRBJ1-2, with unresolved D. This CDR3 has 13 residues. The V end lost 5 bases, the J end lost 0 bases, and 7 bases lay between the germline ends. Per germline, CDR1 MNHNY and CDR2 SVGAGI (reference sequence). CDR3 nucleotide sequence: TGTGCCAGCAGTCCGGATGCTAACTATGGCTACACCTTC. Translating gives CASSPDANYGYTF.

The chain employs TRBV7-7 and TRBJ1-3; D not certain. V was cut by 9 bases and J by 0 bases, with 9 bases left in between. This CDR3 region has 13 residues. Germline loops: CDR1 SSHAT, CDR2 FNYEAQ (reference sequence). The CDR3 is CARHSCSGNTIYF. The DNA of the CDR3 is TGTGCCAGACACAGCTGCTCTGGAAACACCATATATTTT.

V is TRBV29-1 and J is TRBJ2-3; 12 nucleotides align to TRBD2. This CDR3 has 13 amino acids. Germline V gives CDR1 SQVTM, CDR2 ANQGSEA. Trimming cost V 7 bases and J 1 base; bases outside gene matches: 0. This CDR3 is CSASGGGTDTQYF. The CDR3 DNA follows: TGCAGCGCTAGCGGGGGGGGCACAGATACGCAGTATTTT.

The chain recombines TRBV6-5 with TRBJ1-1; D ambiguous. CDR1 is MNHEY and CDR2 is SVGAGI in the germline V gene. Trimming took 8 bases from V and 4 from J, leaving 14 bases between them. The length of the CDR3 is 13 residues. CDR3 sequence: CASLGSRVTEAFF. The CDR3 DNA is TGTGCCAGCCTGGGGAGTCGGGTCACTGAAGCTTTCTTT.

The chain carries TRBV4-2 and TRBJ2-1; 8 bases map to TRBD1. V was clipped by 7 bases and J by 5 bases; unmatched bases: 10. The CDR3 runs to 15 residues. CDR1 and CDR2 (germline): LGHNA, YNFKEQ. Written as DNA, the CDR3 is TGTGCCAGCACCCCTCGGGCAGGGGGCCACAATGAGCAGTTCTTC. Encoded protein: CASTPRAGGHNEQFF.

The chain combines TRBV6-5 with TRBJ2-7, with D tentatively TRBD2 (6 bases). The V gene lost 0 bases and the J gene lost 0 bases, with 12 bases spanning the gap. Germline V gives CDR1 MNHEY, CDR2 SVGAGI. This CDR3 contains 16 residues. The CDR3 DNA reads as TGTGCCAGCAGTTACTCGGGCGGGGCGCCCTCCTACGAGCAGTACTTC. Protein sequence: CASSYSGGAPSYEQYF.

This rearrangement joins TRBV5-3 to TRBJ1-1; D is uncertain. TRBV5-3 is designated an ORF whose function remains uncertain. V was shortened by 1 base and J by 1 base, with 8 bases between the two germline ends. This CDR3 is built from 14 residues. For the CDR3, the DNA is TGTGCCAGAAGCTTGCTCAGCCAGAACACTGAAGCTTTCTTT. Translating gives CARSLLSQNTEAFF.

V gene TRBV7-3 combines with J gene TRBJ1-2; TRBD1 might be the D (5 bases). Germline CDR1 and CDR2: SGHTA and FQGTGA. The CDR3 is made up of 17 amino acids. V shed 2 bases and J shed 7 bases, with 23 bases lying between them. The CDR3 is CASSLGPPGGGFRGYTF. The DNA for the CDR3 is TGTGCCAGCAGCTTAGGCCCCCCCGGGGGGGGGTTCCGTGGCTACACCTTC.

This chain connects TRBV15 to TRBJ2-1; 9 bases agree with TRBD1. CDR1 is LNHNV and CDR2 is YYDKDF in the germline V gene (reference sequence). The CDR3 totals 15 residues. The ends lost 8 bases at V and 5 bases at J; junction bases unmatched: 10. CDR3 protein: CATAEPGQGDNEQFF. Here the CDR3 DNA reads TGTGCCACCGCCGAACCGGGACAGGGCGACAATGAGCAGTTCTTC.

The rearrangement joins TRBV30 to TRBJ1-6; D not resolved. The CDR3 extends over 16 amino acids. CDR1 GTSNPN and CDR2 SVGIG come from the germline V gene (reference sequence). V gave up 2 bases and J gave up 7 bases, with 18 bases separating them. CDR3 bases: TGTGCCTGGAGTCTCCAGGCCAGTCTGGGGAATTCACCCCTCCACTTT. Translating it yields CAWSLQASLGNSPLHF.

V is TRBV19 and J is TRBJ2-3; 11 nucleotides align to TRBD2. This CDR3 spans 14 amino acids. Germline CDR1 is LNHDA and CDR2 is SQIVND (reference sequence). Unmatched junction bases numbered 7, after V lost 6 bases and J lost 8 bases. The CDR3 loop reads CASRLGTSGGTQYF. CDR3 nucleotide sequence: TGTGCCAGTAGGTTGGGGACTAGCGGCGGTACGCAGTATTTT.

This clone was seen just once. CDR3 bases: TGTGCCTGGGGGGGCTACGAGCAGTACTTC. Its protein product is CAWGGYEQYF. The genes are TRBV30 and TRBJ2-7; TRBD1 or TRBD2 may be the D gene (5 bases each). V was cut by 5 bases and J by 3 bases, with 5 bases left in between. The CDR3 is 10 amino acids. CDR1 and CDR2 (germline): GTSNPN, SVGIG (reference sequence).

The CDR3 DNA reads TGCGCCAGCAGCTTGGGAGCAGACCTGAATTCACCCCTCCACTTT. This gives the protein CASSLGADLNSPLHF. The chain carries TRBV5-1 and TRBJ1-6, with D unresolved. The CDR3 spans 15 residues. CDR1 and CDR2 from the germline V gene are SGHRS and YFSETQ. Trimming shortened V by 0 bases and J by 7 bases, and 11 bases separated the two germline ends.

This clone was counted once. This chain connects TRBV7-8 to TRBJ1-3, with D possibly TRBD1 on 5 matching bases. The CDR3 contains 16 residues. CDR1 is SGHVS, CDR2 FQNEAQ, per germline. Trimming removed 1 base from V and 4 bases from J, with 14 bases in between. CDR3 protein: CASSLVWGAGGNTIYF. In DNA, the CDR3 is TGTGCCAGCAGCTTAGTGTGGGGCGCGGGCGGAAACACCATATATTTT.

The gene calls are TRBV6-5 and TRBJ1-4; possible D gene TRBD1, 5 bases. The CDR3 runs 15 residues. Trimming took off 2 bases at V and 0 bases at J, with 7 bases between the two ends. Germline V CDR1 and CDR2: MNHEY, SVGAGI. CDR3 in amino acids: CASSYRDPTNEKLFF. CDR3 nucleotide sequence: TGTGCCAGCAGTTACAGGGACCCAACTAATGAAAAACTGTTTTTT.